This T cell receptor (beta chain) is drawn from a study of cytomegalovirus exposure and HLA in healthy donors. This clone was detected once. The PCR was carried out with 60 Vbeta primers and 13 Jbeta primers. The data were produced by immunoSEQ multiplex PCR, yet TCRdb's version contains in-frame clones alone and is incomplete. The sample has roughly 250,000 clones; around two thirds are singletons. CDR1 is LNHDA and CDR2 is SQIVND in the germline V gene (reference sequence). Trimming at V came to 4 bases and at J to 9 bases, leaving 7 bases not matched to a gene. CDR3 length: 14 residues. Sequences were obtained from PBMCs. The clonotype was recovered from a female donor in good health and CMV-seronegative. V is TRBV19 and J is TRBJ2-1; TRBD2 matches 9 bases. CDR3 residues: CASSSGRAAREQFF. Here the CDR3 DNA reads TGTGCCAGTAGTAGCGGGAGGGCCGCTCGTGAGCAGTTCTTC.